The T cell receptor (beta chain) described here comes from a study of OX40 agonist ivuxolimab in advanced cancers. Describing the broader study: Ivuxolimab, which targeted the costimulatory receptor OX40 (CD134), was an agonistic, fully human IgG2 monoclonal antibody. Intravenous ivuxolimab was administered to patients every 2 weeks at six dose levels: 0.01, 0.1, 0.3, 1.5, 3 and 10 mg/kg. Of the roughly 50 dose-escalation patients, hepatocellular carcinoma was present in around 20, melanoma in roughly 15, renal cell carcinoma in 9 and head and neck cancer in 9. In the dose-escalation cohort, approximately 82% of patients were male, and the mean age was approximately 64 years, with a range of about 23 to 80. Patients were allowed to have had prior anti-PD-1, anti-PD-L1 or anti-CTLA-4 therapy, and 40% to 45% of the dose-escalation patients had previously received checkpoint inhibitors. Three dose-escalation patients achieved partial responses, one with hepatocellular carcinoma and two with cutaneous melanoma. Peripheral TCRbeta sequencing aimed to test whether ivuxolimab altered TCR sequence diversity and caused clonal T-cell expansion. The paper reports the monotherapy dose-escalation portion (N of about 50 patients) of the phase I ivuxolimab trial.

Overall study results and their limits: At doses of 0.1 to 3.0 mg/kg, clonal expansion of both CD4+ and CD8+ T cells in blood was seen between baseline and week 6. On average, CD8+ T cells showed more expanded clones than CD4+ T cells after ivuxolimab. Low levels of normalized T-cell clonal expansion were also shown by some nonresponding patients. In partial responders in the 0.1-3.0 mg/kg groups, normalized peripheral clonal expansion was found to be among the lowest, especially among CD8+ T cells. Antigen specificity was not determined for the clonally expanded peripheral T cells.

From a lookup of the germline V gene, CDR1 and CDR2 are SGHNT and YENEEA. From the cysteine through the phenylalanine, the CDR3 covers 14 amino acids. The only DNA kept is the CDR3, 42 bases in frame from the first base. V lost 5 bases and J lost 3 bases, and the count of bases not matched to a germline gene is 3. The trial excluded patients who had a history of autoimmune disease or were on systemic immunosuppression. In every dose cohort, peripheral blood was drawn for TCR sequencing at baseline, cycle 4 day 1, and cycle 7 day 1. The samples were drawn from a first-in-human, open-label, multicenter phase I dose-escalation trial of ivuxolimab. Adults with locally advanced or metastatic head and neck squamous cell, hepatocellular, melanoma or renal cell carcinoma were enrolled in the trial. CD4+ and CD8+ T cells were sorted separately from peripheral blood before TCR sequencing. For sequencing of the TCRbeta CDR3 region, genomic DNA was extracted from the sorted cells. TCRbeta CDR3 regions were sequenced using the immunoSEQ Assay. TCRdb stores this immuneACCESS table with in-frame sequences only. Part of the clones is absent; in the studies checked, under half of the shortfall reflects unresolved V genes, and no reason is known for the rest. Across this sample there are about 75,000 clones, with 70% to 90% seen only once. Approximately 7.7% of the sample lies in the top ten.

For this clone: Its antigen target is currently unknown. Per-base qualities were not stored, and no clone one base away is much larger.

The specimen comprised CD4+ or CD8+ T cells sorted from blood, sampled in a trial of the OX40 agonist ivuxolimab. The rearrangement combines TRBV11-3 with TRBJ2-3; the central 9 bases match TRBD2. The receptor was isolated from an adult with an advanced solid tumor such as melanoma, head and neck, liver or kidney cancer. CDR3 reads: CASSALAGTDTQYF. Here is the DNA: TGTGCCAGCAGCGCTCTAGCGGGGACAGATACGCAGTATTTT.